This T cell receptor (beta chain) was profiled in a study of blood T cell repertoires in COVID-19. In its sample, this clone was seen once. Only in-frame clones appear in the TCRdb table, and some are missing; sequencing was by immunoSEQ multiplex PCR. The sample contains about 160,000 clones, 85% of which appear only once. The CDR3 extends over 14 amino acids. Trimming pared 6 bases from V and 2 bases from J, leaving 14 bases between. Per germline, CDR1 SGHRS and CDR2 YFSETQ. The sequence was collected from a human donor with acute or convalescent COVID-19. The donor label of this sample is uncertain. The sequencing input was peripheral blood. The gene calls are TRBV5-1 and TRBJ1-1; D is possibly TRBD1 (6 bases). The CDR3 loop reads CASMVRGGNTEAFF. Written as DNA, the CDR3 is TGCGCCAGCATGGTCAGAGGGGGAAACACTGAAGCTTTCTTT. Based on the CDR3 plus reference TRBV5-1 and TRBJ1-1, the full variable domain is KAGVTQTPRYLIKTRGQQVTLSCSPISGHRSVSWYQQTPGQGLQFLFEYFSETQRNKGNFPGRFSGRQFSNSRSEMNVSTLELGDSALYLCASMVRGGNTEAFFGQGTRLTVV.